This T cell receptor beta chain was documented in a study of T cells in Graves' hyperthyroidism and ophthalmopathy. Study-wide results and caveats: From stable hyperthyroidism, ophthalmopathy was set apart by a 13 V-J model.

Using RNA transcripts as the source, TCR beta CDR3 regions were amplified. The TCR CDR3 was amplified in a first-round RT-PCR using the HTBI primer set. MiXCR, applied by TCRdb to the multiplex PCR reads, yields one record per CDR3 protein. In the table there are around 700,000 distinct CDR3 sequences, around 40% of which are singletons. This clonotype was seen at least ten times. Its antigen is unidentified. Germline CDR1 is MNHEY and CDR2 is SVGAGI. CDR3 length: 12 residues. J gave up 2 bases and V 6 bases, and 1 base lay outside the gene matches. Sequencing was performed on blood. This receptor was identified in a middle-aged woman with Graves' hyperthyroidism. J is TRBJ2-7 and V is TRBV6-5; 7 nucleotides line up with TRBD1. This CDR3 reads CASRGTAYEQYF. The CDR3 DNA reads as TGTGCCAGCAGGGGGACAGCCTACGAGCAGTACTTC.